The TCR beta chain under discussion was sequenced for a study of vaccination and CD4 T cells after COVID-19. Whole-study results and caveats: A nonsignificant rise from approximately 21 to 38 was seen in the median number of SARS-CoV-2-reactive clonotypes.

The assay that was used to sequence DNA from cultured CD4+ T cells was the Oncomine TCR Beta short-read assay. TCRdb re-called the PCR reads with MiXCR, one entry per CDR3 protein. The sample yields 26,000 or so distinct CDR3 sequences, approximately 39% seen once. As to treatment: roughly 11-day PBMC culture with coronavirus spike peptide pools or control peptides (ViraFEST assay). A few counts support this clonotype. Its antigen is undetermined. The CDR3 extends over 17 amino acids. Looked up from germline, CDR1 is KGHDR and CDR2 is SFDVKD. The junction had 8 bases not matched to a gene; V was cut back by 3 bases and J by 0 bases.

The receptor was derived from a human donor who had recovered from COVID-19. The chain is built from TRBV24-1 and TRBJ2-5; TRBD1 matches at 8 bases. The material sequenced was CD4+ T cells from blood, cultured in vitro. The CDR3 region is CATSDAGTGEYQETQYF. CDR3 in DNA: TGTGCCACCAGTGATGCCGGGACAGGAGAGTACCAAGAGACCCAGTACTTC.